Below, 13 T cell receptor beta chains from the same sample are listed, as sequenced in a study of blood T cell repertoires in COVID-19. TCRdb's copy holds only in-frame clones and misses some; the assay was immunoSEQ multiplex PCR. The sample includes about 140,000 clones, roughly 76% of them seen just once. The sample consisted of peripheral blood. These receptors were taken from a woman aged 45-65 years with active or convalescent COVID-19.

V gene TRBV7-2 combines with J gene TRBJ2-2; D remains unclear. Germline values: CDR1 SGHTA, CDR2 FQGNSA. The V gene lost 5 bases and the J gene lost 6 bases, with 16 bases spanning the gap. The CDR3 length is 15 residues. Written as DNA, the CDR3 is TGTGCCAGCAGCCCAGGCTTGTGGTCCGCCGGGGAGCTGTTTTTT. Its translation is CASSPGLWSAGELFF.

The chain has TRBV2 and TRBJ1-2; D call uncertain. There are 16 residues in the CDR3. The V end lost 1 base, the J end lost 1 base, and 13 bases lay between the germline ends. CDR1 is SNHLY, CDR2 FYNNEI, per germline. The CDR3 spells CASSEGGGRINYGYTF. Written as DNA, the CDR3 is TGTGCCAGCAGTGAAGGAGGAGGGAGGATTAACTATGGCTACACCTTC.

As concerns this clone: A clone one base away is much larger, so this may be a read error. This chain connects TRBV30 to TRBJ2-7, with a tentative D call TRBD2 (6 bases). This CDR3 contains 16 residues. The germline gives CDR1 GTSNPN, CDR2 SVGIG (reference sequence). The CDR3 reads CAWSVSGRDLFYGQYF. In DNA form, the CDR3 reads TGTGCCTGGAGTGTTTCTGGAAGGGACTTGTTCTACGGGCAGTACTTC.

The J gene is TRBJ2-2, the V gene TRBV7-6; 12 nucleotides align to TRBD2. The germline V gene has CDR1 SGHVS and CDR2 FNYEAQ. V shed 8 bases, J shed 4 bases, and the junction held 5 bases outside the gene matches. This CDR3 comprises 15 residues. CDR3 sequence reads: CASSGTSGRTGELFF. The CDR3 nucleotides read TGTGCCAGCTCCGGGACTAGCGGGCGCACCGGGGAGCTGTTTTTT.

CDR3 sequence reads: CATSGAAFLYPSGQYF. CDR3 bases: TGTGCCACCAGTGGTGCGGCCTTCCTCTACCCCTCCGGGCAGTACTTC. The chain has TRBV24-1 and TRBJ2-7, with D unclear. V lost 5 bases and J lost 9, with 25 bases in between. CDR3 length: 16 residues. The germline V gene encodes CDR1 KGHDR and CDR2 SFDVKD.

The chain has TRBV6-5 and TRBJ1-1; D is uncertain. The V end was cut by 6 bases, the J end by 0 bases, with 5 bases between. Germline CDR1 reads MNHEY; CDR2 reads SVGAGI. The CDR3 runs 12 residues. DNA of the CDR3: TGTGCCAGCAGCTTTTTGAACACTGAAGCTTTCTTT. This translates into CASSFLNTEAFF.

This chain uses TRBV9 with TRBJ1-2, with 9 nucleotides matching TRBD1. Trimming at V came to 3 bases and at J to 3 bases, leaving 6 bases not matched to a gene. The CDR3 consists of 15 residues. CDR1 is SGDLS, CDR2 YYNGEE, per germline. CDR3 amino acids: CASSAYRGLDYGYTF. CDR3 DNA: TGTGCCAGCAGCGCCTACAGGGGGCTTGACTATGGCTACACCTTC.

The chain is built from TRBV19 and TRBJ2-1, with 7 positions matching TRBD1. CDR3 length equals 16 residues. Germline-derived CDR1 and CDR2 are LNHDA and SQIVND (reference sequence). V lost 4 bases and J lost 4; bases outside the gene matches: 10. CDR3: CASSTRTGLLYNEQFF. The CDR3 DNA reads as TGTGCCAGTAGTACTCGGACAGGTCTCCTATACAATGAGCAGTTCTTC.

The V gene is TRBV5-6, the J gene TRBJ1-1; weak D call: TRBD1 (5 bases). Trimming removed 1 base from V and 3 bases from J, with 25 bases in between. There are 19 residues in the CDR3. Germline values: CDR1 SGHDT, CDR2 YYEEEE. This CDR3 is CASSLLASPGEVGDTEAFF. The CDR3 DNA sequence: TGTGCCAGCAGCTTGTTGGCAAGTCCGGGGGAGGTAGGGGACACTGAAGCTTTCTTT. The complete variable domain, with remaining parts taken from reference TRBV5-6 and TRBJ1-1, reads DAGVTQSPTHLIKTRGQQVTLRCSPKSGHDTVSWYQQALGQGPQFIFQYYEEEERQRGNFPDRFSGHQFPNYSSELNVNALLLGDSALYLCASSLLASPGEVGDTEAFFGQGTRLTVV.

CDR3 sequence reads: CASSQDLTSGGKRTDTQYF. CDR3 coding DNA: TGCGCCAGCAGCCAAGATTTGACTAGCGGGGGAAAGAGGACAGATACGCAGTATTTT. The chain recombines TRBV4-3 with TRBJ2-3; 12 positions agree with TRBD2. J gave up 3 bases and V 0 bases, and 10 bases lay outside the gene matches. CDR1 is LGHNA and CDR2 is YSLEER in the germline V gene. The length of the CDR3 is 19 residues.

The genes are TRBV5-6 and TRBJ2-4; the D gene is possibly TRBD1 (7 bases). CDR3 size: 14 residues. The ends were cut back, 2 bases at V and 8 bases at J, with 14 bases in the middle. The V gene's germline CDR1 is SGHDT and CDR2 YYEEEE. In DNA form, the CDR3 reads TGTGCCAGCAGCTTTTATACAGGGGAGGACATTCAGTACTTC. Amino acid sequence: CASSFYTGEDIQYF. Filled out from reference TRBV5-6 and TRBJ2-4, the complete variable domain reads DAGVTQSPTHLIKTRGQQVTLRCSPKSGHDTVSWYQQALGQGPQFIFQYYEEEERQRGNFPDRFSGHQFPNYSSELNVNALLLGDSALYLCASSFYTGEDIQYFGAGTRLSVL.

The rearrangement links TRBV19 to TRBJ2-1; TRBD2 aligns across 9 bases. There are 17 residues in the CDR3. Germline assignment: CDR1 LNHDA and CDR2 SQIVND (reference sequence). Unmatched junction bases numbered 8, after V lost 3 bases and J lost 2 bases. The CDR3 region is CASSISRRGRAYNEQFF. CDR3 bases: TGTGCCAGTAGTATCTCTCGACGCGGGAGGGCCTACAATGAGCAGTTCTTC.

The chain has TRBV27 and TRBJ1-1; a weak D match, TRBD1 (6 bases). The CDR3 loop spans 15 amino acids. Trimming stripped 5 bases from V and 10 bases from J, with 23 bases between. Per germline, CDR1 MNHEY and CDR2 SMNVEV (reference sequence). CDR3 in DNA: TGTGCCAGCAGTGGCCCCTCCTATCAGGGGTTCGGAGCTTTCTTT. Translated, it gives CASSGPSYQGFGAFF.